This T cell receptor (beta chain) was sequenced for a study of T cell clones after liver transplantation. For the study at large: Liver transplant recipients had immunosuppression withdrawal attempted within 2 years. Pre-transplant mixed lymphocyte reactions yielded third-party-reactive TCRbeta sequences as comparators for graft-donor-reactive sequences. Three of eight recipients were HCV-positive; others had non-autoimmune, non-viral indications.

Only in-frame clones appear in the TCRdb table, and some are missing; sequencing was by immunoSEQ multiplex PCR. The profile shows 95,000 to 130,000 clones, 90% of them singletons. Germline V lookup: CDR1 SGHRS, CDR2 YFSETQ. V was trimmed by 0 bases and J by 0 bases, leaving 9 bases between them. The CDR3 totals 15 residues. This receptor was identified in a human patient who received a liver transplant. Some T cells may trace back to the graft donor. This specimen consisted of CD4+ T cells from blood, obtained 12 months after liver transplant. This chain connects TRBV5-1 to TRBJ1-1, with unresolved D. CDR3 amino acids: CASSLAGTVNTEAFF. CDR3 nucleotide sequence: TGCGCCAGCAGCTTGGCAGGTACGGTGAACACTGAAGCTTTCTTT.